Listed here are 17 T cell receptor beta chains from one sample, sequenced in a study of cytomegalovirus exposure and HLA in healthy donors. PCR was performed using 60 Vbeta and 13 Jbeta primers. Sequencing used immunoSEQ multiplex PCR; TCRdb keeps in-frame clones, though not all of them. The sample consists of about 130,000 clones, about 81% of them appearing once. Sequencing was done on a sample of PBMCs. These receptors all stem from a woman in her thirties in good health and CMV-seronegative.

The CDR3: CASSLSGTSGRDEQFF. The CDR3 region has the DNA TGTGCCAGCAGCCTCTCCGGGACTAGCGGGAGGGATGAGCAGTTCTTC. The chain has TRBV7-6 and TRBJ2-1; 16 positions agree with TRBD2. Looked up from germline, CDR1 is SGHVS and CDR2 is FNYEAQ. Unmatched junction bases numbered 6, after V lost 5 bases and J lost 8 bases. The CDR3 loop spans 16 amino acids.

This clone showed up just a few times. The chain joins TRBV11-2 to TRBJ2-7, with D unclear. This CDR3 is built from 16 residues. Germline-derived CDR1 and CDR2 are SGHAT and FQNNGV. Trimming took off 2 bases at V and 0 bases at J, with 14 bases between the two ends. The DNA of the CDR3 is TGTGCCAGCAGCTTATACCCCATATACAGCTCCTACGAGCAGTACTTC. Protein sequence: CASSLYPIYSSYEQYF.

The rearrangement links TRBV7-8 to TRBJ1-1; D not resolved. CDR1 and CDR2 (germline): SGHVS, FQNEAQ. V lost 9 bases and J 4 bases, leaving 9 bases between the germline ends. The length of the CDR3 is 11 residues. The CDR3 coding sequence is TGTGCCAGTCTCCCCGTCACTGAAGCTTTCTTT. This gives the protein CASLPVTEAFF.

The chain recombines TRBV2 with TRBJ1-1; 8 bases are a match to TRBD1. Germline CDR1 SNHLY, CDR2 FYNNEI. This CDR3 is 15 amino acids long. The V gene end was trimmed by 4 bases and the J gene end by 1 base; junction bases not matched to a gene: 5. CDR3 sequence (DNA): TGTGCCAGCAGTGTTCAGGGGGCTAGGAACACTGAAGCTTTCTTT. As protein: CASSVQGARNTEAFF.

V is TRBV9 and J is TRBJ1-3; D is unclear. CDR1 and CDR2 from the germline V gene are SGDLS and YYNGEE. This CDR3 is 14 amino acids long. V was shortened by 3 bases and J by 9 bases, with 16 bases between the two germline ends. The CDR3 sequence: CASSGRRGSATIYF. Written as DNA, the CDR3 is TGTGCCAGCAGCGGCCGTAGAGGTTCCGCCACCATATATTTT.

The genes are TRBV9 and TRBJ2-1, with D perhaps matching TRBD1 (7 bases). Germline V gene data show CDR1 as SGDLS and CDR2 as YYNGEE. Trimming took 0 bases from V and 6 from J, leaving 16 bases between them. This CDR3 has 16 residues. The CDR3 here is CASSVVGGGGGNEQFF. CDR3 DNA sequence: TGTGCCAGCAGCGTAGTAGGTGGAGGGGGCGGCAATGAGCAGTTCTTC.

CDR3 DNA: TGCGCCAGCAGCCCTGGTTGGCAGGTCAGAACTGAAGCTTTCTTT. Amino acid sequence: CASSPGWQVRTEAFF. This chain joins TRBV5-1 and TRBJ1-1; no reliable D call. CDR1 is SGHRS and CDR2 is YFSETQ in the germline V gene. The CDR3 covers 15 residues. Trimming took 4 bases from V and 5 from J, leaving 18 bases between them.

The V call is TRBV18, the J call TRBJ1-5, with D hard to call. Germline CDR1 and CDR2: KGHSH and LQKENI. CDR3 length equals 15 residues. V was shortened by 6 bases and J by 4 bases, with 16 bases between the two germline ends. In DNA, the CDR3 is TGTGCCAGCTCCCCTAGCCCCCCGGTGAATCAGCCCCAGCATTTT. Translation: CASSPSPPVNQPQHF.

CDR3 in amino acids: CASSTTLAGVPTGELFF. CDR3 in DNA: TGTGCCAGCAGCACCACCCTAGCGGGAGTGCCCACCGGGGAGCTGTTTTTT. The V and J genes are TRBV7-8 and TRBJ2-2, with 10 bases identical to TRBD2. CDR3 length: 17 amino acids. After removal of 5 bases from V and 4 bases from J, the junction contained 10 bases not matched to a gene. CDR1 is SGHVS and CDR2 is FQNEAQ in the germline V gene.

V is TRBV11-2 and J is TRBJ2-3; 8 bases map to TRBD2. V lost 0 bases to trimming and J lost 2 bases; unmatched junction nucleotides: 4. The CDR3 has 16 amino acids. Germline V gene sequence: CDR1 SGHAT, CDR2 FQNNGV. CDR3 in amino acids: CASSLDLAGDTDTQYF. Written as DNA, the CDR3 is TGTGCCAGCAGCTTAGACCTAGCGGGCGACACAGATACGCAGTATTTT.

The rearrangement uses TRBV5-8 and TRBJ1-1; the D gene is possibly TRBD1 (6 bases). V was clipped by 2 bases and J by 1 base, with 15 bases between them. In germline, CDR1 is SGHTS, CDR2 YDEGEE. The CDR3 totals 16 residues. In DNA, the CDR3 is TGTGCCAGCAGCTTTAGTGCTGGACAGCGGAACACTGAAGCTTTCTTT. This gives the protein CASSFSAGQRNTEAFF. The variable domain in full, with the rest retrieved from reference TRBV5-8 and TRBJ1-1, is EAGVTQSPTHLIKTRGQQATLRCSPISGHTSVYWYQQALGLGLQFLLWYDEGEERNRGNFPPRFSGRQFPNYSSELNVNALELEDSALYLCASSFSAGQRNTEAFFGQGTRLTVV.

Remarks on this clone: The junction does not match germline at one end; this may be a read error. The chain recombines TRBV7-8 with TRBJ2-6, with a possible D match to TRBD1 (6 bases). Germline CDR1 and CDR2: SGHVS and FQNEAQ. The CDR3 loop spans 17 amino acids. CDR3 coding DNA: TGTGCCAGCAGCTTAAGGGGTACAGGGACCGGGGCCAACGGCCTGACTTTC. It encodes CASSLRGTGTGANGLTF. The full variable domain, in which reference TRBV7-8 and TRBJ2-6 provide the parts outside the CDR3, is GAGVSQSPRYKVAKRGQDVALRCDPISGHVSLFWYQQALGQGPEFLTYFQNEAQLDKSGLPSDRFFAERPEGSVSTLKIQRTQQEDSAVYLCASSLRGTGTGANGLTFGAGSRLTVL.

This clone was seen a handful of times. This sequence joins TRBV21-1 and TRBJ2-1; the listed D gene, TRBD2, was not tested against the DNA. TRBV21-1 counts as a pseudogene. The CDR3 length is 15 residues. CDR3 protein: CASSKRREAGNEQFF. The CDR3 DNA follows: TGTGCCAGCAGCAAACGACGGGAGGCGGGGAATGAGCAGTTCTTC.

This chain connects TRBV6-1 to TRBJ1-5, with TRBD1 as a possible D gene (6 bases). The CDR3 spans 14 residues. Germline-derived CDR1 and CDR2 are MNHNS and SASEGT. V lost 3 bases and J lost 4, with 10 bases in between. The CDR3 loop reads CASSDNRANQPQHF. The CDR3 coding sequence is TGTGCCAGCAGTGACAACAGGGCTAATCAGCCCCAGCATTTT.

This sequence joins TRBV7-8 and TRBJ2-3, with 7 bases identical to TRBD2. With 5 bases clipped from V and 2 bases from J, the junction kept 10 bases outside the gene matches. The germline V gene has CDR1 SGHVS and CDR2 FQNEAQ. The CDR3 has 16 residues. The DNA for the CDR3 is TGTGCCAGCAGCCTAACCGGGACTATCCCCACAGATACGCAGTATTTT. Translating gives CASSLTGTIPTDTQYF.

The chain has TRBV19 and TRBJ1-2; unclear D gene. The CDR3 is 14 amino acids. Germline V gives CDR1 LNHDA, CDR2 SQIVND (reference sequence). The V end was cut by 7 bases, the J end by 3 bases, with 15 bases between. The CDR3: CASTHREFYYGYTF. The CDR3 region has the DNA TGTGCCAGTACCCATCGGGAGTTCTACTATGGCTACACCTTC.

V is TRBV15 and J is TRBJ2-2, with TRBD1 identical over 8 bases. The CDR3 covers 14 residues. Germline V gives CDR1 LNHNV, CDR2 YYDKDF (reference sequence). V gave up 3 bases and J gave up 6 bases; unmatched junction bases: 3. Written as DNA, the CDR3 is TGTGCCACCAGCAGCCAGGGGGCCCCCGGGGAGCTGTTTTTT. It encodes CATSSQGAPGELFF.